The 19 T cell receptor beta chains below all came from one sample that was sequenced in a study of type 1 regulatory T cells. Regarding the study as a whole: Type 1 regulatory T cells had a more restricted TCR repertoire than non-type 1 regulatory T cells.

What these receptors recognize is not known. TCRdb analysed the reads with MiXCR anew, one entry per CDR3 protein. Counted here are approximately 77,000 distinct CDR3 sequences, under 25% occurring once; the ten biggest clones make up less than 10%. Sequenced input: cultured type 1 regulatory T (Tr1) cells, either the whole culture or a sorted fraction (not recorded which). The receptors were sampled from a human donor in good health.

This clonotype was detected a few times. The chain couples TRBV10-3 to TRBJ2-3; D is ambiguous. V shed 3 bases and J shed 4 bases, with 5 bases lying between them. The CDR3 spans 12 residues. CDR1 is ENHRY and CDR2 is SYGVKD in the germline V gene. CDR3 protein: CAISDFSDTQYF. CDR3 bases: TGTGCCATCAGTGATTTTTCAGATACGCAGTATTTT.

As for this clonotype: The junction does not match germline at one end; this may be a read error. The gene calls are TRBV7-2 and TRBJ2-5, with 10 positions matching TRBD2. The germline gives CDR1 SGHTA, CDR2 FQGNSA. The CDR3 is 13 residues long. The CDR3: CASSLVTSGILHF. CDR3 bases: TGTGCCAGCAGCTTAGTAACTAGCGGGATTCTGCATTTC.

Concerning this clonotype itself: This may be a read error, as it is one base from a much larger clone. The V gene is TRBV29-1, the J gene TRBJ2-7, with unresolved D. The CDR3 runs 11 residues. The germline V gene encodes CDR1 SQVTM and CDR2 ANQGSEA. As DNA, the CDR3 is TGTGCCAGCAGCTTATTCTACGAGCAGTACTTC. It specifies CASSLFYEQYF.

A few counts support this clonotype. This sequence joins TRBV15 and TRBJ2-1; D remains ambiguous. Trimming removed 0 bases at V and 1 base at J, with 13 bases between. The CDR3 extends over 17 amino acids. Germline values: CDR1 LNHNV, CDR2 YYDKDF (reference sequence). CDR3 in amino acids: CATSRDYWARSYNEQFF. As DNA, the CDR3 is TGTGCCACCAGCAGAGATTATTGGGCCAGGTCCTACAATGAGCAGTTCTTC.

This clonotype turned up a few times. This chain uses TRBV20-1 with TRBJ1-1, with 7 bases identical to TRBD1. From germline, CDR1 is DFQATT and CDR2 SNEGSKA (reference sequence). The V gene end was trimmed by 5 bases and the J gene end by 4 bases; junction bases not matched to a gene: 7. This CDR3 region has 13 residues. The CDR3 nucleotides read TGCAGTGCTCCAGAGGGGGCGAGCACTGAAGCTTTCTTT. Its translation is CSAPEGASTEAFF.

The rearrangement uses TRBV7-2 and TRBJ2-3; a weak D match, TRBD2 (5 bases). Per the germline V gene, CDR1 is SGHTA and CDR2 is FQGNSA. The CDR3 has 15 residues. Trimming removed 4 bases at V and 2 bases at J, with 13 bases between. CDR3 in DNA: TGTGCCAGCAGCTCTAGCAGCCGTTCCACAGATACGCAGTATTTT. Amino acids: CASSSSSRSTDTQYF.

This clonotype was detected a few times. Being one base from a much bigger clone, this may be a read error. The V call is TRBV19, the J call TRBJ1-5; 7 nucleotides match TRBD1. Trimming cost V 6 bases and J 9 bases; bases outside gene matches: 5. CDR1 and CDR2 from the germline V gene are LNHDA and SQIVND (reference sequence). The CDR3 consists of 12 residues. In DNA, the CDR3 is TGTGCCAGTAGGGGACAGAACCGGCCCCAGCATTTT. It specifies CASRGQNRPQHF.

This clonotype was counted between two and nine times. The chain is built from TRBV10-3 and TRBJ2-5; perhaps TRBD2 as D (5 bases). This CDR3 spans 15 amino acids. Trimming took off 2 bases at V and 4 bases at J, with 14 bases between the two ends. CDR1 is ENHRY, CDR2 SYGVKD, per germline. CDR3 sequence (DNA): TGTGCCATCAGTGAGCTAGCCCAAGGTAGAGAGACCCAGTACTTC. Protein sequence: CAISELAQGRETQYF.

This clonotype turned up a few times. The rearrangement links TRBV16 to TRBJ1-5; no reliable D call. The germline V gene has CDR1 KGHSY and CDR2 FQNENV. The ends were cut back, 0 bases at V and 1 base at J, with 4 bases in the middle. The CDR3 length is 14 residues. CDR3 sequence: CASSQSNSNQPQHF. The CDR3 bases are TGTGCCAGCAGCCAATCTAACAGCAATCAGCCCCAGCATTTT.

CDR3: CSASKSQTYEPQHF. The CDR3 coding sequence is TGCAGTGCTAGTAAAAGTCAGACCTACGAGCCCCAGCATTTT. This sequence joins TRBV20-1 and TRBJ1-5; D gene ambiguous. This CDR3 has 14 amino acids. From germline, CDR1 is DFQATT and CDR2 SNEGSKA (reference sequence). Trimming stripped 3 bases from V and 8 bases from J, with 17 bases between.

The chain links TRBV30 to TRBJ1-4; D remains unclear. Germline CDR1 reads GTSNPN; CDR2 reads SVGIG (reference sequence). V dropped 2 bases and J dropped 0 bases, with 25 bases sitting between them. The CDR3 contains 20 residues. The chain's CDR3 is CAWSFRRHGYPQTTNEKLFF. CDR3 bases: TGTGCCTGGAGTTTTCGAAGACACGGCTACCCTCAGACAACTAATGAAAAACTGTTTTTT.

This clonotype has only one observation. A read error may explain this, as a much larger clone is one base away. The rearrangement links TRBV5-1 to TRBJ1-1; D perhaps matches TRBD1 (5 bases). The germline V gene has CDR1 SGHRS and CDR2 YFSETQ. The CDR3 covers 15 residues. With 5 bases removed from V and 2 bases from J, the gap between germline ends came to 16 bases. The CDR3 DNA reads TGCGCCAGCAGGGTCGTCTCGGGACCAAACACTGAAGCTTTCTTT. Protein product: CASRVVSGPNTEAFF.

In its sample, this clonotype was seen many times. V and J are TRBV5-1 and TRBJ2-5; D might be TRBD1 (6 bases). The CDR3 contains 15 residues. Germline CDR1 SGHRS, CDR2 YFSETQ. Between the trimmed V and J ends, which lost 3 bases and 1 base, there was a span of 13 bases. This CDR3 is CASSWGTGIQETQYF. The CDR3, as DNA: TGCGCCAGCAGCTGGGGAACAGGGATCCAAGAGACCCAGTACTTC.

This clonotype was found a few times. The CDR3, as DNA: TGTGCCAGCAGTTTAGCCCTTTACACAGATACGCAGTATTTT. Translation: CASSLALYTDTQYF. The chain recombines TRBV12-3 or TRBV12-4 with TRBJ2-3; no reliable D call. This CDR3 region has 14 residues. V was cut by 0 bases and J by 2 bases, with 6 bases left in between.

The rearrangement uses TRBV27 and TRBJ1-6; D uncertain. Trimming shortened V by 8 bases and J by 10 bases, and 9 bases separated the two germline ends. The CDR3 consists of 11 residues. CDR1 is MNHEY and CDR2 is SMNVEV in the germline V gene (reference sequence). Here the CDR3 reads CASPNRSPLHF. The CDR3 DNA sequence: TGTGCCAGCCCCAACAGATCACCCCTCCACTTT.

The gene calls are TRBV3-1 and TRBJ2-5, with TRBD2 matching 7 bases. The CDR3 is 15 residues long. Germline V gene data show CDR1 as LGHDT and CDR2 as YNNKEL (reference sequence). V shed 2 bases, J shed 6 bases, and the junction held 9 bases outside the gene matches. Here the CDR3 DNA reads TGTGCCAGCAGCCAACAAGCGGGACGCGGCAAGACCCAGTACTTC. Protein sequence: CASSQQAGRGKTQYF.

The chain is built from TRBV7-2 and TRBJ2-7; no definite D call. V gave up 1 base and J gave up 3 bases, with 13 bases separating them. Germline loops: CDR1 SGHTA, CDR2 FQGNSA. The CDR3 has 15 residues. CDR3 sequence (DNA): TGTGCCAGCAGCTTAGGTGCATCCCCCCTCTACGAGCAGTACTTC. Translated, it gives CASSLGASPLYEQYF. The whole variable domain, remainder taken from reference TRBV7-2 and TRBJ2-7, is GAGVSQSPSNKVTEKGKDVELRCDPISGHTALYWYRQSLGQGLEFLIYFQGNSAPDKSGLPSDRFSAERTGGSVSTLTIQRTQQEDSAVYLCASSLGASPLYEQYFGPGTRLTVT.

This chain links TRBV12-3 or TRBV12-4 with TRBJ1-5; a weak D match, TRBD1 (5 bases). This CDR3 comprises 13 residues. V was pared by 2 bases and J by 11 bases, with 13 bases between. CDR3 coding DNA: TGTGCCAGCAGTTTAACAGGTCCGGGGGCCCAGCATTTT. Protein: CASSLTGPGAQHF.

This clonotype was picked up many times. This sequence joins TRBV10-3 and TRBJ2-5; D remains unclear. There are 11 residues in the CDR3. The germline gives CDR1 ENHRY, CDR2 SYGVKD. Trimming stripped 4 bases from V and 5 bases from J, with 5 bases between. In nucleotides, the CDR3 is TGTGCCATCAGTGCTAGTGAGACCCAGTACTTC. It is translated as CAISASETQYF.